This TCR beta chain was retrieved from a study of neoadjuvant anti-PD-1 for oral cavity cancer. This CDR3 is 14 amino acids long. Trimming stripped 2 bases from V and 3 bases from J, with 10 bases between. The V gene's germline CDR1 is MNHEY and CDR2 SMNVEV (reference sequence). PBMC libraries mostly used about 490 ng of input genomic DNA, with six replicates per sample. Data came from immunoSEQ multiplex PCR; TCRdb stores just in-frame clones and leaves some out. The data show more than 15,000 clones, 55% to 75% seen once. This clone appeared a few times. The V call is TRBV27, the J call TRBJ1-2, with a weak D call TRBD1 (6 bases). The sequenced sample was PBMCs, obtained before nivolumab (anti-PD-1) treatment. The sequence came from a person between 40 and 85 years old with oral cavity squamous cell carcinoma. As DNA, the CDR3 is TGTGCCAGCAGTTTACACCACAGGGACTATGGCTACACCTTC. Translated, it gives CASSLHHRDYGYTF.